This is a list of T cell receptor beta chains from one sample in a study of T cell repertoires in cytomegalovirus infection. A single record per CDR3 protein comes from TCRdb applying MiXCR to the reads. Of approximately 120,000 distinct CDR3 sequences in the sample, 32% were seen once. Antigens of these TCRs are unknown. The source material was CD8+ T cells from cultured PBMCs, sampled from culture after CMV antigen stimulation. These receptors were obtained from a human donor in good health (CMV status not recorded). Some clones in this sample may be carry-over from other donors' samples. CDR3s include the opening cysteine and the closing phenylalanine or tryptophan. A D gene is named only where the DNA matches it firmly. A row's size may be missing; if present it is once, few, many or a size class.

clone_size d_call j_call v_call cdr3_nt cdr3_aa
many TRBD2 TRBJ2-5 TRBV7-2 TGTGCCAGCAACCAGCGGGGGGGCAAAGAGACCCAGTACTTC CASNQRGGKETQYF
few NA TRBJ1-5 TRBV5-6 TGTGCCAGCAGCTTGTGGGGGAGCAATCAGCCCCAGCATTTT CASSLWGSNQPQHF
NA NA TRBJ1-1 TRBV2 TGTGCCAGCAGAGCAACCGGGACAAAGAACACTGAAGCTTTCTTT CASRATGTKNTEAFF
many TRBD2 TRBJ2-3 TRBV7-6 TGTGCCAGCAGGTCCACTAGCGGGGTCTCTGATACGCAGTATTTT CASRSTSGVSDTQYF
NA NA TRBJ2-2 TRBV10-3 TGTGCCATCAGTGAGCAGTGGGCAGGGGAGGTTAGCACCGGGGAGCTGTTTTTT CAISEQWAGEVSTGELFF
NA TRBD2 TRBJ2-1 TRBV7-6 TGTGCCAGCAGCGGCCCCCAAGGACTAGCGGGGGCCCCGTGGGGTGAGCAGTTCTTC CASSGPQGLAGAPWGEQFF
NA NA TRBJ2-7 TRBV4-1 TGCGCCAGCAGCCAAGAAGCTGCAGTAACCTACGAGCAGTACTTC CASSQEAAVTYEQYF
NA TRBD1 TRBJ1-1 TRBV19 TGTGCCAGTAGTACGACAGGGGAGATTAACACTGAAGCTTTCTTT CASSTTGEINTEAFF
NA TRBD2 TRBJ2-3 TRBV9 TGTGCCAGCAGCGTAGGGGGGGGTGCTAGCACAGATACGCAGTATTTT CASSVGGGASTDTQYF
many NA TRBJ2-1 TRBV7-2 TGTGCCAGCAGCCGGACTACGTACAATGAGCAGTTCTTC CASSRTTYNEQFF
NA TRBD2 TRBJ2-4 TRBV11-2 TGTGCCAGCAGGATTGGGCTAGCGGACAAAAACATTCAGTACTTC CASRIGLADKNIQYF
NA TRBD2 TRBJ2-3 TRBV25-1 TGTGCCAGCAGTGCGCCGACATTAGCGGGGGGCGACACAGATACGCAGTATTTT CASSAPTLAGGDTDTQYF
few NA TRBJ1-5 TRBV5-5 TGTGCCAGCAGCTTGGAGGGTGGGGTTGGTCAGCCCCAGCATTTT CASSLEGGVGQPQHF
NA NA TRBJ2-7 TRBV4-1 TGCGCCAGCAGCCAAGATGGGACTTTATACGAGCAGTACTTC CASSQDGTLYEQYF
NA TRBD1 TRBJ2-7 TRBV4-1 TGCGCCAGCAGCCAAGATCGAGGGACAGGGGTCTCCGAGCAGTACTTC CASSQDRGTGVSEQYF
NA NA TRBJ2-7 TRBV7-9 TGTGCCAGCAGCTTAGTTGTTAGACCCTACGAGCAGTACTTC CASSLVVRPYEQYF
few TRBD1 TRBJ2-1 TRBV6-1 TGTGCCAGCACCAAAGGGGGACAGGGAGCCTACAATGAGCAGTTCTTC CASTKGGQGAYNEQFF
many TRBD1 TRBJ2-5 TRBV5-6 TGTGCCAGCAGCCCGGACAGGGGACTCCAAGAGACCCAGTACTTC CASSPDRGLQETQYF
NA NA TRBJ2-7 TRBV5-4 TGTGCCAGCAGCTACCTGAGTGGGGAGCAGTACTTC CASSYLSGEQYF
NA TRBD1 TRBJ2-7 TRBV6-1 TGTGCCAGCAGTGAAGCGTGGGGACAGTCCTACGAGCAGTACTTC CASSEAWGQSYEQYF
few NA TRBJ1-1 TRBV2 TGTGCCAGCACCCATCCCGGGCGGGGAACTGAAGCTTTCTTT CASTHPGRGTEAFF
NA NA TRBJ2-5 TRBV4-1 TGCGCCAGCAGCCAAGGGGGCCGGGAGACCCAGTACTTC CASSQGGRETQYF
NA NA TRBJ1-1 TRBV6-1 TGTGCCAGCAGTATACAGGATTACACTGAAGCTTTCTTT CASSIQDYTEAFF
few TRBD1 TRBJ2-2 TRBV6-5 TGTGCCAGCAGTTACTCAAACAGGGGAACCGGGGAGCTGTTTTTT CASSYSNRGTGELFF
few TRBD2 TRBJ2-7 TRBV15 TGTGCCACCAGAAATAGCGGGGGTAACTACGAGCAGTACTTC CATRNSGGNYEQYF
few TRBD2 TRBJ2-3 TRBV6-6 TGTGCCAGCAGCTACCCAACTAGCGGGGGAATAGATACGCAGTATTTT CASSYPTSGGIDTQYF
NA TRBD1 TRBJ2-5 TRBV12-3/TRBV12-4 TGTGCCAGCAGAAATGGACAGGAGTTGGCGACCCAGTACTTC CASRNGQELATQYF
NA TRBD1 TRBJ1-2 TRBV20-1 TGCAGTGCTAGACCATTTCGGGACAGAAACTATGGCTACACCTTC CSARPFRDRNYGYTF
many NA TRBJ2-3 TRBV7-2 TGTGCCAGCAGCTTATGGGGCTTCACAGATACGCAGTATTTT CASSLWGFTDTQYF
few TRBD1 TRBJ1-2 TRBV27 TGTGCCAGCAGCCGGTACGGGACAGGGGGAGCCTATGGCTACACCTTC CASSRYGTGGAYGYTF
few TRBD1 TRBJ1-5 TRBV5-1 TGCGCCAGCAGCTGGACAGGGGGCGGCAATCAGCCCCAGCATTTT CASSWTGGGNQPQHF
NA NA TRBJ2-7 TRBV27 TGTGCCAGCAGTTTATCAACCCCCTACGAGCAGTACTTC CASSLSTPYEQYF
NA NA TRBJ2-7 TRBV12-3/TRBV12-4 TGTGCCAGCACCCCCGGGGAGTCCTCCTACGAGCAGTACTTC CASTPGESSYEQYF
NA NA TRBJ2-7 TRBV20-1 TGCAGTGGGGGAGGGGGGGGGGGAGGGGACCACGAGCAGTACTTC CSGGGGGGGDHEQYF
few TRBD1 TRBJ1-5 TRBV4-3 TGCGCCAGCAGCCAGCATCAGGGGGCTGATCAGCCCCAGCATTTT CASSQHQGADQPQHF
few NA TRBJ2-6 TRBV10-3 TGTGCCATCAGTGACCTGGCAGGGGCTGGGGCCAACGTCCTGACTTTC CAISDLAGAGANVLTF
NA TRBD2 TRBJ2-2 TRBV12-3/TRBV12-4 TGTGCCAGCAGTTGGAGCGGGGGGGCCTCAGGGGAGCTGTTTTTT CASSWSGGASGELFF
few TRBD1 TRBJ1-5 TRBV6-2/TRBV6-3 TGTGCCAGCAGTTACGACAGGGGTCAGCCCCAGCATTTT CASSYDRGQPQHF
many TRBD1 TRBJ1-5 TRBV7-2 TGTGCCAGCAGCTTATTCCCGGGACAGACCTATAGCAATCAGCCCCAGCATTTT CASSLFPGQTYSNQPQHF
many TRBD2 TRBJ2-5 TRBV7-8 TGTGCCAGCAGCTTAGTCCCGACTAGCTTCCAAGAGACCCAGTACTTC CASSLVPTSFQETQYF